This T cell receptor beta chain is from a study of T-cell memory formation after mild COVID-19. Study observations and caveats: Memory cells collected pre-infection included some clones that later responded, suggesting cross-reactive memory joined. Among clones contracting day 15 to 85, CD4/CD8 was balanced, whereas later expanders leaned CD4+.

TCRdb analysed the 5' RACE reads with MiXCR anew, one entry per CDR3 protein. The data contain under 150,000 distinct CDR3 sequences, roughly 20% of them singletons. The CDR3 sequence is 15 residues long. As to this clonotype: Its antigen is unknown.

The gene calls are TRBV21-1 and TRBJ2-3; TRBD1 is the table's D call, not checked against the DNA. TRBV21-1 is a listed pseudogene. Specimen: PBMCs or a T cell subset sorted from them (not recorded which). The receptor was derived from a man aged 18-30 years who had mild COVID-19 (a few samples of this study predate the infection). Cell type and time point are not known. The DNA of the CDR3 is TGTGCCAGCAGCAAAAGGCAGGGTACCCCAGATACGCAGTATTTT. Its translation: CASSKRQGTPDTQYF.